The 20 T cell receptor beta chains reported below all come from one sample, sequenced in a study of long-term antiretroviral therapy in people with HIV. This was the immunoSEQ v3.0 assay at survey level. Clones were read by immunoSEQ multiplex PCR, and TCRdb kept only the in-frame ones, dropping some. The sample lists about 30,000 clones; about 93% were seen once. Source: unsorted PBMCs, taken 5 to 5.5 years after starting antiretroviral therapy. These receptors originate from a woman aged 40 to 49 with HIV.

The J gene is TRBJ1-3, the V gene TRBV5-1, with D uncertain. Between the trimmed V and J ends, which lost 4 bases and 0 bases, there was a span of 11 bases. Germline V gene sequence: CDR1 SGHRS, CDR2 YFSETQ. The CDR3 extends over 15 amino acids. In DNA, the CDR3 is TGCGCCAGCAGCCGAAGATCCGGCTCTGGAAACACCATATATTTT. Translation gives CASSRRSGSGNTIYF.

V usage is TRBV2 and J usage is TRBJ2-1, with 11 positions matching TRBD2. V dropped 9 bases and J dropped 8; count of bases not matched to a gene: 6. Germline CDR1 is SNHLY and CDR2 is FYNNEI. The CDR3 covers 13 residues. In nucleotides, the CDR3 is TGTGCCAGTACACTAGCGGGAGTTCATGAGCAGTTCTTC. It specifies CASTLAGVHEQFF.

The rearrangement links TRBV7-6 to TRBJ2-3; 9 nucleotides line up with TRBD2. This CDR3 spans 16 amino acids. Germline assignment: CDR1 SGHVS and CDR2 FNYEAQ. V was pared by 5 bases and J by 6 bases, with 12 bases of the junction left unmatched. The CDR3 protein is CASSPTYSGSMDTQYF. The CDR3 nucleotides are TGTGCCAGCAGCCCAACTTATAGCGGGAGTATGGATACGCAGTATTTT.

The CDR3 sequence is CASTGEGHTYEQYF. The DNA for the CDR3 is TGTGCCAGCACCGGGGAGGGGCACACCTACGAGCAGTACTTC. The chain joins TRBV6-5 to TRBJ2-7; 7 bases align to TRBD2. The CDR3 covers 14 residues. CDR1 and CDR2 (germline): MNHEY, SVGAGI. V lost 7 bases to trimming and J lost 2 bases; unmatched junction nucleotides: 8.

V gene TRBV4-3 combines with J gene TRBJ1-2, with TRBD1 identical over 10 bases. Germline loops: CDR1 LGHNA, CDR2 YSLEER. V was pared by 1 base and J by 7 bases, with 6 bases of the junction left unmatched. The CDR3 is 15 amino acids. The CDR3 loop is CASSQAGQGDGGYTF. The CDR3 DNA sequence: TGCGCCAGCAGCCAAGCCGGACAGGGGGACGGTGGCTACACCTTC.

The J gene is TRBJ2-5, the V gene TRBV6-6; no reliable D call. The V end was cut by 3 bases, the J end by 5 bases, with 16 bases between. From germline, CDR1 is MNHNY and CDR2 SVGAGI (reference sequence). The CDR3 runs to 15 residues. For the CDR3, the DNA is TGTGCCAGCAGTTATCCAGCGTCTTCAACGGAGACCCAGTACTTC. Its protein product is CASSYPASSTETQYF.

The CDR3 loop is CATSRTKGAFGRAFF. CDR3 sequence (DNA): TGTGCCACCAGCAGGACCAAAGGGGCGTTCGGGCGAGCTTTCTTT. The V call is TRBV15, the J call TRBJ1-1, with D possibly being TRBD1 (5 bases). CDR3 size: 15 residues. Germline CDR1 is LNHNV and CDR2 is YYDKDF (reference sequence). V was shortened by 3 bases and J by 10 bases, with 21 bases between the two germline ends.

The chain joins TRBV5-6 to TRBJ1-3, with no clear D. The CDR3 totals 14 residues. The V gene lost 0 bases and the J gene lost 3 bases, with 7 bases spanning the gap. Germline CDR1 SGHDT, CDR2 YYEEEE. This CDR3 reads CASSLEQIGNTIYF. The DNA of the CDR3 is TGTGCCAGCAGCTTGGAACAGATTGGAAACACCATATATTTT.

The chain is built from TRBV4-1 and TRBJ1-1; the D gene is possibly TRBD1 (5 bases). CDR1 and CDR2 (germline): MGHRA, YSYEKL. The CDR3 totals 13 residues. V lost 1 base and J 5 bases, leaving 8 bases between the germline ends. Here the CDR3 reads CASSQGQGTEAFF. CDR3 in DNA: TGCGCCAGCAGCCAAGGTCAGGGTACTGAAGCTTTCTTT.

With respect to this clone: Additional DNA sequences in this sample encode the identical CDR3. V usage is TRBV5-6 and J usage is TRBJ2-7; no reliable D call. The germline gives CDR1 SGHDT, CDR2 YYEEEE. V lost 1 base to trimming and J lost 3 bases, with 5 bases between them. The CDR3 spans 12 residues. The CDR3 region is CASSLSSYEQYF. CDR3 sequence (DNA): TGTGCCAGCAGCTTGAGCAGCTACGAGCAGTACTTC.

CDR3 nucleotides: TGTGCCAGCAGCTTTATCAGGGGAGCTAATGAAAAACTGTTTTTT. Its protein product is CASSFIRGANEKLFF. V and J are TRBV13 and TRBJ1-4, with D tentatively TRBD1 (6 bases). Germline V lookup: CDR1 PRHDT, CDR2 FYEKMQ (reference sequence). V lost 3 bases and J lost 3, with 11 bases in between. The CDR3 is 15 amino acids.

The rearrangement joins TRBV5-1 to TRBJ1-2, with D possibly being TRBD1 (6 bases). The CDR3 loop spans 13 amino acids. V lost 0 bases and J 7 bases, leaving 10 bases between the germline ends. The germline V gene encodes CDR1 SGHRS and CDR2 YFSETQ. The CDR3: CASSLGGTLGYTF. The CDR3 DNA sequence: TGCGCCAGCAGCTTGGGGGGGACACTTGGCTACACCTTC.

This clone was seen only a few times. The V and J genes are TRBV25-1 and TRBJ1-2, with D unresolved. V was shortened by 4 bases and J by 1 base, with 16 bases between the two germline ends. The CDR3 consists of 16 residues. Germline V gene lookup returns CDR1 MGHDK and CDR2 SYGVNS. Written as DNA, the CDR3 is TGTGCCAGCAGTGGTGACGGGAGGCGGCTTAACTATGGCTACACCTTC. The encoded protein is CASSGDGRRLNYGYTF.

The chain's CDR3 is CASSQETGYEQYF. The CDR3 region has the DNA TGCGCCAGCAGCCAAGAAACGGGGTACGAGCAGTACTTC. The J gene is TRBJ2-7, the V gene TRBV4-3; TRBD2 might be the D (5 bases). Trimming took off 0 bases at V and 4 bases at J, with 7 bases between the two ends. The CDR3 loop spans 13 amino acids. In germline, CDR1 is LGHNA, CDR2 YSLEER.

The CDR3 nucleotides read TGTGCCAGCAGCTTAGATAAGCGGGGGAGCACAGATACGCAGTATTTT. Protein product: CASSLDKRGSTDTQYF. This sequence joins TRBV7-2 and TRBJ2-3, with TRBD2 matching 8 bases. CDR3 length equals 16 residues. CDR1 SGHTA and CDR2 FQGNSA come from the germline V gene. The V segment lost 1 base and the J segment 0 bases; nucleotides outside the gene matches: 3.

This clone appeared a single time. This CDR3 is CASSLHGQGLYGYTF. The CDR3 bases are TGTGCCAGCAGCCTCCACGGACAGGGGCTCTATGGCTACACCTTC. The genes are TRBV4-2 and TRBJ1-2; 9 bases map to TRBD1. This CDR3 has 15 residues. V was pared by 4 bases and J by 4 bases, with 7 bases of the junction left unmatched. CDR1 LGHNA and CDR2 YNFKEQ come from the germline V gene.

J is TRBJ1-2 and V is TRBV6-5, with unresolved D. CDR1 is MNHEY, CDR2 SVGAGI, per germline. The CDR3 is made up of 12 amino acids. V lost 4 bases to trimming and J lost 8 bases, with 11 bases between them. As DNA, the CDR3 is TGTGCCAGCAGTTCCTACGAGGACGGCTACACCTTC. As protein: CASSSYEDGYTF.

The rearrangement uses TRBV11-3 and TRBJ2-5; maybe TRBD1 (7 bases). Trimming cost V 4 bases and J 5 bases, with 17 bases left between them. Per germline, CDR1 SGHNT and CDR2 YENEEA. The CDR3 spans 15 residues. For the CDR3, the DNA is TGTGCCAGCAGCTATGGAGGGGGCCTTGAGGAGACCCAGTACTTC. It translates to CASSYGGGLEETQYF.

This chain links TRBV5-8 with TRBJ1-1; no firm D call. The germline V gene encodes CDR1 SGHTS and CDR2 YDEGEE. The CDR3 spans 14 residues. V shed 0 bases and J shed 3 bases, with 9 bases lying between them. CDR3 coding DNA: TGTGCCAGCAGCTTGGGTTCCGGGTACACTGAAGCTTTCTTT. Encoded protein: CASSLGSGYTEAFF.

The genes are TRBV9 and TRBJ2-3, with TRBD2 matching 8 bases. The CDR3 totals 15 residues. V lost 0 bases and J lost 0; bases outside the gene matches: 0. CDR1 and CDR2 (germline): SGDLS, YYNGEE. The CDR3 sequence: CASSVASGSTDTQYF. Here the CDR3 DNA reads TGTGCCAGCAGCGTAGCTAGCGGGAGCACAGATACGCAGTATTTT.